Listed below are T cell receptor beta chains from one sample, sequenced in a study of Graves' ophthalmopathy and Graves' hyperthyroidism. TCRdb redid the calling of the multiplex PCR reads with MiXCR, one entry per CDR3 protein. The table lists hundreds of thousands of distinct CDR3 sequences, roughly 14% of them singletons. The sample was peripheral blood. Receptor source: a woman aged 18-29 years with stable Graves' hyperthyroidism. The CDR3 runs from the conserved cysteine through the conserved F or W. D genes are given only for firm matches. Size is stated for part of the rows, as once, few or many counts, or as a class when the clone is expanded.

v_call,clone_size,j_call,d_call,cdr3_aa,cdr3_nt
TRBV24-1,many,TRBJ2-5,.,CATSESPEETQYF,TGTGCCACCAGTGAGTCTCCTGAAGAGACCCAGTACTTC
TRBV11-2,many,TRBJ1-1,.,CASSLDYRLTGTEAFF,TGTGCCAGCAGCTTAGATTACCGCCTGACAGGCACTGAAGCTTTCTTT
TRBV5-6,many,TRBJ1-3,.,CASSLLSGNTIYF,TGTGCCAGCAGCTTGCTTTCTGGAAACACCATATATTTT
TRBV10-3,many,TRBJ2-7,TRBD2,CASRTSGGAGEQYF,TGTGCCTCGCGGACTAGCGGGGGGGCTGGAGAGCAGTACTTC
TRBV3-1,.,TRBJ2-7,.,CASSHGRAGGYEQYF,TGTGCCAGCAGCCATGGGAGGGCAGGGGGGTACGAGCAGTACTTC
TRBV7-2,.,TRBJ2-7,TRBD2,CASSSIAGGPREQYF,TGTGCCAGCAGCTCTATAGCGGGGGGGCCGAGGGAGCAGTACTTC
TRBV6-5,.,TRBJ2-5,.,CASSYNRVVQETQYF,TGTGCCAGCAGTTACAACAGAGTGGTCCAAGAGACCCAGTACTTC
TRBV11-2,many,TRBJ1-1,.,CASSLVSNTEAFF,TGTGCCAGCAGCTTAGTTTCGAACACTGAAGCTTTCTTT
TRBV6-5,many,TRBJ1-1,TRBD1,CASSPRRGGVGTEAFF,TGTGCCAGCAGCCCCCGAAGAGGGGGCGTCGGCACTGAAGCTTTCTTT
TRBV7-9,many,TRBJ1-2,.,CASSTPARNYGYTF,TGTGCCAGCAGTACCCCGGCCAGAAACTATGGCTACACCTTC
TRBV6-1,many,TRBJ1-2,TRBD1,CASESTGFTYGYTF,TGTGCCAGCGAATCGACAGGGTTCACCTATGGCTACACCTTC
TRBV5-1,many,TRBJ1-2,TRBD1,CASSLEPGQGTYGYTF,TGCGCCAGCAGCTTGGAGCCGGGACAGGGAACCTATGGCTACACCTTC
TRBV18,few,TRBJ2-7,TRBD1,CASSPWDRGFRPFYEQYF,TGTGCCAGCTCACCATGGGACAGGGGTTTTAGACCTTTCTACGAGCAGTACTTC
TRBV20-1,many,TRBJ1-6,TRBD1,CSATLVPGQVNSPLHF,TGCAGTGCTACATTGGTTCCGGGACAGGTGAATTCACCCCTCCACTTT
TRBV15,many,TRBJ1-1,.,CATSSRDTEAFF,TGTGCCACCAGCAGCCGCGACACTGAAGCTTTCTTT
TRBV20-1,few,TRBJ2-7,.,CSARDLARTYEQYF,TGCAGTGCTAGAGATTTGGCACGAACCTACGAGCAGTACTTC
TRBV5-1,many,TRBJ2-5,.,CASSPDLQETQYF,TGCGCCAGCAGCCCAGACCTCCAAGAGACCCAGTACTTC
TRBV5-8,many,TRBJ1-2,TRBD1,CASSSRTGGRYGYTF,TGTGCCAGCAGCTCCCGGACAGGGGGAAGATATGGCTACACCTTC
TRBV12-3/TRBV12-4,many,TRBJ1-2,.,CASSLAVYYGYTF,TGTGCCAGCAGTTTGGCCGTTTACTATGGCTACACCTTC
TRBV19,.,TRBJ2-7,.,CASSIDPGTTEQYF,TGTGCCAGTAGTATAGACCCCGGGACGACCGAGCAGTACTTC
TRBV19,many,TRBJ2-2,.,CASMRASNTGELFF,TGTGCCAGTATGCGGGCTTCGAACACCGGGGAGCTGTTTTTT
TRBV2,many,TRBJ1-1,.,CASQGGAEAFF,TGTGCCAGCCAAGGAGGCGCGGAAGCTTTCTTT
TRBV20-1,.,TRBJ2-2,TRBD1,CSARGQGNTGELFF,TGCAGTGCTAGAGGACAGGGTAACACCGGGGAGCTGTTTTTT
TRBV6-5,.,TRBJ2-7,TRBD2,CASSYTSGSPYEQYF,TGTGCCAGCAGTTACACTAGCGGGAGCCCCTACGAGCAGTACTTC
TRBV19,many,TRBJ1-3,.,CASSVTGSQNSGNTIYF,TGTGCCAGTAGTGTAACAGGGTCCCAGAACTCTGGAAACACCATATATTTT
TRBV19,.,TRBJ2-7,TRBD1,CASRYRDRESLEQYF,TGTGCCAGTAGATACCGGGACAGGGAGTCTCTCGAGCAGTACTTC
TRBV20-1,many,TRBJ1-6,TRBD1,CSAQGDNSPLHF,TGCAGCGCCCAGGGGGATAATTCACCCCTCCACTTT
TRBV18,.,TRBJ2-2,.,CASSPPLRALNTGELFF,TGTGCCAGCTCACCTCCCCTCCGGGCCTTGAACACCGGGGAGCTGTTTTTT